This T cell receptor beta chain was retrieved from a study of long-term antiretroviral therapy in people with HIV. Background on the study: The oldest samples precede the 2015 immediate-ART recommendation by about a decade. Points from the study as a whole: Documentation of ART adherence, viral resistance or therapy changes was absent. Even long-term ART left TRB diversity below transplant donor controls, despite gains.

The CDR3 loop spans 14 amino acids. In germline, CDR1 is SGHTA, CDR2 FQGNSA. Between the trimmed V and J ends, which lost 1 base and 6 bases, there was a span of 13 bases. Cryopreserved PBMC, at about 0.95-10 million per sample, were present before DNA extraction. Concerning this clone: The antigen is unknown.

At survey level, the immunoSEQ assay was run in its v3.0 version. Some clones are missing from TCRdb's copy, which holds only in-frame ones; the method was immunoSEQ multiplex PCR. The data hold about 25,000 clones, with about 88% observed a single time. This rearrangement joins TRBV7-2 to TRBJ2-7, with TRBD2 as a possible D gene (6 bases). Specimen: unsorted PBMCs, collected 1.9 years after starting antiretroviral therapy. This clonotype was obtained from a woman in her thirties with HIV. This CDR3 reads CASSLEDYSTEQYF. The CDR3 DNA follows: TGTGCCAGCAGCTTAGAGGACTATTCGACCGAGCAGTACTTC.